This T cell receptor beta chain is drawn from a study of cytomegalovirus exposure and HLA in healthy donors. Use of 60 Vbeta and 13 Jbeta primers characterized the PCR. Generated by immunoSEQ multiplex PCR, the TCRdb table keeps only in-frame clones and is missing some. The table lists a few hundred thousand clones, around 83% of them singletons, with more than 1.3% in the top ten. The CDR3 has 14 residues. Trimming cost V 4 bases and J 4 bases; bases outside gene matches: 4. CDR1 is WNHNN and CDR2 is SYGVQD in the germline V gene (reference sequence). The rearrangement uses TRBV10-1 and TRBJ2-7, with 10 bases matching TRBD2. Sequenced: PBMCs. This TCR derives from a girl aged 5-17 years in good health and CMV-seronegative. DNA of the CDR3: TGCGCCAGCAGTGTACCTAGCGGGAGTTACGAGCAGTACTTC. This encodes CASSVPSGSYEQYF.